The TCR beta chain described here comes from a study of T cells expressing NK-cell markers. About the research overall: Sorted T-cell subsets CD3+CD56+NKG2C+, CD3+CD56+NKG2C- and CD3+CD56-NKG2C+ were TCR beta-sequenced. Broader study findings: Roughly 6 donors showed dominant NKG2C+ clonotypes comprising roughly 1.0-7.0% of their CD8+ T cells. The study found these clonotypes also leading the CD3+CD56-NKG2C+ fraction in a handful of donors.

As to this clonotype: Antigen unknown.

As the method of synthesis, 5'RACE template switching with UMIs yielded TCR beta cDNA. From its re-call of the 5' RACE reads, TCRdb lists each CDR3 protein once, without DNA. This table holds about 260,000 distinct CDR3 sequences. The CDR3 has 16 amino acids. This TCR was sampled from a woman between 18 and 70 years old in good health. The gene calls are TRBV21-1 and TRBJ1-5; TCRdb returns TRBD1, unconfirmable since there is no DNA. TRBV21-1 is described as a pseudogene. The sample consisted of blood T cells: a sorted CD56 or NKG2C T cell subset, CD4+ or CD8+ T cells, or bulk PBMC T cells (not recorded which). CDR3 amino acids: CASSKGGAAGNQPQHF.